This TCR beta chain was sequenced during a study of cytomegalovirus exposure and HLA in healthy donors. Study overall: Unique TCR beta sequences numbering about 100 million came from 150 million to 200 million T cells in an earlier analysis. Study-wide findings and caveats: It was 150 to 200 TCR beta chains that were listed as cytomegalovirus-associated. The presence/absence work took it that sequencing depth was about the same across donors. Most subjects' HLA-A and HLA-B alleles were reportedly predicted from TCR beta sequences.

This CDR3 has 13 residues. Trimming removed 3 bases from V and 3 bases from J; junction bases left unmatched: 0. The V gene's germline CDR1 is SSHAT and CDR2 FNYEAQ (reference sequence). For this clone: No antigen is known for it.

PCR primers comprised 60 Vbeta and 13 Jbeta primers. Profiled with immunoSEQ multiplex PCR; TCRdb holds only in-frame clones, not every one. There are 120,000 to 150,000 clones in the sample; 68% occur only once, and about 4.1% lies in the top ten. The chain uses TRBV7-7 and TRBJ1-1; TRBD1 aligns across 8 bases. The origin of this receptor is a man aged 55-75 years in good health and CMV-seronegative. Sequencing used PBMCs. CDR3 residues: CASSLTGDTEAFF. Here the CDR3 DNA reads TGTGCCAGCAGCTTGACAGGGGACACTGAAGCTTTCTTT.